A selection of T cell receptor beta chains follows, all from one sample in a study of blood T cell repertoires in COVID-19. Sequencing was performed with immunoSEQ multiplex PCR; in TCRdb, only in-frame clones are kept and a portion is missing. In the table there are around 82,000 clones, over 75% of which are singletons. The sequenced material came from peripheral blood. These receptors came from a man between 45 and 60 years old with COVID-19, enrolled during active disease. The CDR3 runs from the conserved cysteine through the conserved F or W. The D gene is left open where the match is weak. Size tells how often a clone was seen (once, few, many) or the class of an expanded clone, and some rows leave it out.

cdr3_length,j_call,v_call,clone_size,d_call,cdr3_aa,cdr3_nt
14,TRBJ1-5,TRBV5-6,once,NA,CASSLGGINQPQHF,TGTGCCAGCAGCTTGGGAGGGATCAATCAGCCCCAGCATTTT
12,TRBJ1-2,TRBV10-2,NA,NA,CASSGGNYGYTF,TGCGCCAGCAGTGGAGGGAACTATGGCTACACCTTC
11,TRBJ2-7,TRBV20-1,NA,TRBD2,CRGLASYEQYF,TGCCGGGGACTAGCATCTTACGAGCAGTACTTC
15,TRBJ2-7,TRBV6-6,NA,TRBD1,CASSPDRVFFYEQYF,TGTGCCAGCAGTCCGGACAGGGTCTTCTTCTACGAGCAGTACTTC
14,TRBJ2-2,TRBV27,NA,TRBD1,CASSSQGRAGELFF,TGTGCCAGCAGTTCACAGGGGCGGGCCGGGGAGCTGTTTTTT
15,TRBJ2-3,TRBV11-2,NA,TRBD2,CASSNGLAGLGEQYF,TGTGCCAGCAGCAACGGACTAGCGGGACTGGGTGAGCAGTATTTT
14,TRBJ2-3,TRBV5-1,NA,TRBD1,CASSTGQGLDTQYF,TGCGCCAGCAGCACGGGACAGGGGTTAGATACGCAGTATTTT
13,TRBJ1-1,TRBV29-1,NA,NA,CSGFQSLNTEAFF,TGCAGCGGTTTTCAGTCTCTTAACACTGAAGCTTTCTTT
15,TRBJ1-2,TRBV19,NA,NA,CASSTIRGSDYGYTF,TGTGCCAGTAGTACGATCAGGGGATCTGACTATGGCTACACCTTC
13,TRBJ1-6,TRBV6-5,NA,NA,CASRPDMNSPLHF,TGTGCCAGCAGACCCGACATGAATTCACCCCTCCACTTT
15,TRBJ1-1,TRBV7-3,NA,NA,CASSLEAGVGTEAFF,TGTGCCAGCAGCCTCGAGGCGGGGGTGGGCACTGAAGCTTTCTTT
15,TRBJ1-6,TRBV4-1,once,TRBD1,CASSQGDRGPSPLHF,TGCGCCAGCAGCCAGGGGGACAGGGGGCCTTCACCCCTCCACTTT
15,TRBJ2-7,TRBV28,NA,NA,CASSDESGVTYEQYF,TGTGCCAGCAGTGACGAGTCCGGGGTCACCTACGAGCAGTACTTC
15,TRBJ2-7,TRBV27,NA,NA,CASHRGYMGSYEQYF,TGTGCCAGTCACCGGGGGTACATGGGATCCTACGAGCAGTACTTC
13,TRBJ2-2,TRBV6-5,once,TRBD1,CASRPTGTGELFF,TGTGCCAGCAGACCGACAGGGACCGGGGAGCTGTTTTTT
15,TRBJ2-5,TRBV5-1,NA,TRBD2,CASSSTSGTEETQYF,TGCGCCAGCAGCTCGACTAGCGGGACTGAGGAGACCCAGTACTTC
16,TRBJ2-1,TRBV24-1,NA,TRBD2,CATSGLAGDPSGEQFF,TGTGCCACCAGCGGACTAGCGGGAGACCCGAGCGGTGAGCAGTTCTTC
13,TRBJ1-2,TRBV11-2,NA,TRBD1,CASSLGGQSGYTF,TGTGCCAGCAGCTTAGGGGGACAGTCTGGCTACACCTTC
14,TRBJ2-7,TRBV9,few,TRBD2,CASSGLADKNEQYF,TGTGCCAGCAGCGGACTAGCGGATAAGAACGAGCAGTACTTC
17,TRBJ1-2,TRBV4-3,NA,TRBD1,CASSQALGQVASYGYTF,TGCGCCAGCAGCCAAGCCCTCGGACAGGTTGCATCCTATGGCTACACCTTC
12,TRBJ2-7,TRBV2,NA,TRBD1,CASQRDRAEQYF,TGTGCCAGCCAAAGGGACAGGGCCGAGCAGTACTTC
14,TRBJ1-2,TRBV19,NA,NA,CASSFSGNDYGYTF,TGTGCCAGTAGTTTCTCAGGGAATGACTATGGCTACACCTTC
14,TRBJ1-2,TRBV6-2/TRBV6-3,NA,TRBD1,CASSGTGGRSGYTF,TGTGCCAGCAGCGGGACAGGGGGTCGAAGTGGCTACACCTTC
12,TRBJ1-5,TRBV19,NA,NA,CASSERQGSQHF,TGTGCCAGTAGTGAAAGGCAGGGGTCCCAGCATTTT
15,TRBJ2-3,TRBV9,few,NA,CASSVVGTSTDTQYF,TGTGCCAGCAGCGTAGTGGGCACAAGCACAGATACGCAGTATTTT
15,TRBJ1-2,TRBV4-1,NA,NA,CASSQDPTVNYGYTF,TGCGCCAGCAGCCAAGATCCGACAGTTAACTATGGCTACACCTTC
14,TRBJ1-2,TRBV24-1,NA,NA,CATSTRTASYGYTF,TGTGCCACCAGTACTAGGACAGCTAGCTATGGCTACACCTTC
15,TRBJ1-2,TRBV4-2,few,NA,CASSPREGANYGYTF,TGTGCCAGCAGCCCCCGAGAGGGGGCTAACTATGGCTACACCTTC
13,TRBJ1-2,TRBV29-1,NA,TRBD1,CSAGTGANYGYTF,TGCAGCGCCGGGACAGGAGCTAACTATGGCTACACCTTC
14,TRBJ2-7,TRBV2,NA,TRBD1,CASSKDRGVYEQYF,TGTGCCAGCAGTAAGGACAGGGGGGTCTACGAGCAGTACTTC
13,TRBJ2-7,TRBV29-1,few,TRBD1,CSVSGQGITEQYF,TGCAGCGTGTCGGGACAGGGGATAACCGAGCAGTACTTC
16,TRBJ2-3,TRBV7-9,NA,TRBD2,CASSPTAGLSTDTQYF,TGTGCCAGCAGCCCCACAGCGGGACTTAGCACAGATACGCAGTATTTT
15,TRBJ1-1,TRBV28,NA,NA,CASRLAAPMNTEAFF,TGTGCCAGCAGGCTCGCGGCCCCGATGAACACTGAAGCTTTCTTT
18,TRBJ1-4,TRBV12-2,NA,NA,CASRSFLPRQPTNEKLFF,TGTGCAAGTCGCTCCTTTCTCCCCCGACAGCCAACTAATGAAAAACTGTTTTTT
13,TRBJ2-5,TRBV28,NA,NA,CASNRRVAETQYF,TGTGCCAGCAACCGGCGGGTTGCCGAGACCCAGTACTTC
15,TRBJ2-3,TRBV28,NA,NA,CASSSGTVVTDTQYF,TGTGCCAGCAGTTCCGGGACTGTGGTAACAGATACGCAGTATTTT
13,TRBJ2-5,TRBV19,NA,NA,CASSRGSKETQYF,TGTGCCAGTAGTAGAGGGTCAAAAGAGACCCAGTACTTC
16,TRBJ2-3,TRBV29-1,NA,NA,CSVADGRGWGTDTQYF,TGCAGCGTTGCCGATGGGCGGGGTTGGGGCACAGATACGCAGTATTTT
14,TRBJ2-7,TRBV10-2,NA,TRBD2,CASSRAGGAYEQYF,TGCGCCAGCTCGAGGGCGGGAGGGGCCTACGAGCAGTACTTC
15,TRBJ2-5,TRBV4-2,NA,NA,CASSREGQGGETQYF,TGTGCCAGCAGCCGGGAGGGACAAGGGGGAGAGACCCAGTACTTC
13,TRBJ1-1,TRBV11-2,NA,NA,CASSRGSPTEAFF,TGTGCCAGCAGCCGCGGGAGCCCCACTGAAGCTTTCTTT
15,TRBJ2-2,TRBV3-1/TRBV3-2,NA,NA,CASSQGQKSTGELFF,TGTGCCAGCAGCCAAGGTCAGAAAAGCACCGGGGAGCTGTTTTTT
14,TRBJ1-2,TRBV7-8,NA,NA,CASSLEAGGGGYTF,TGTGCCAGCAGCTTAGAGGCAGGAGGAGGTGGCTACACCTTC
17,TRBJ1-2,TRBV19,NA,TRBD1,CASSIISGTGSYYGYTF,TGTGCCAGTAGTATTATCTCCGGGACAGGGTCATACTATGGCTACACCTTC
14,TRBJ2-7,TRBV6-5,NA,TRBD2,CASSPLAGEGEQYF,TGTGCCAGCAGTCCCCTAGCCGGGGAGGGGGAGCAGTACTTC
15,TRBJ1-5,TRBV4-3,NA,NA,CASSYSRQPNQPQHF,TGCGCCAGCAGCTACTCGAGACAGCCTAATCAGCCCCAGCATTTT
14,TRBJ1-2,TRBV29-1,NA,TRBD1,CSGNTGTGMSGYTF,TGCAGCGGAAATACCGGGACAGGGATGAGTGGCTACACCTTC
13,TRBJ1-1,TRBV6-5,once,NA,CASRMTVNTEAFF,TGTGCCAGCAGGATGACAGTGAACACTGAAGCTTTCTTT
15,TRBJ2-7,TRBV7-7,NA,NA,CASSSPGLQTYEQYF,TGTGCTAGCAGCTCCCCGGGACTGCAGACCTACGAGCAGTACTTC
14,TRBJ1-1,TRBV30,NA,NA,CAWSLGVSNTEAFF,TGTGCCTGGAGTCTAGGAGTGTCGAACACTGAAGCTTTCTTT
15,TRBJ1-1,TRBV9,NA,NA,CASSGPRGRNTEAFF,TGTGCCAGCAGCGGTCCCAGAGGGCGGAACACTGAAGCTTTCTTT
16,TRBJ2-5,TRBV19,once,NA,CASSTSPLQGVETQYF,TGTGCCAGTAGTACCTCGCCGCTCCAAGGGGTAGAGACCCAGTACTTC
17,TRBJ2-7,TRBV11-2,NA,NA,CASSYARQATTSYEQYF,TGTGCCAGCAGCTATGCCCGACAGGCTACCACCTCCTACGAGCAGTACTTC
14,TRBJ1-5,TRBV6-6,NA,TRBD1,CASRRQGNNQPQHF,TGTGCCAGCAGGCGACAGGGGAACAATCAGCCCCAGCATTTT
16,TRBJ2-3,TRBV4-1,NA,TRBD2,CASSQALAAHTDTQYF,TGCGCCAGCAGCCAAGCTCTAGCGGCCCACACAGATACGCAGTATTTT
15,TRBJ2-1,TRBV6-5,NA,TRBD2,CASIPGGGRGNEQFF,TGTGCCAGCATCCCGGGCGGGGGTCGGGGCAATGAGCAGTTCTTC
12,TRBJ2-1,TRBV18,NA,NA,CASSPRLGEQFF,TGTGCCAGCTCACCACGACTAGGTGAGCAGTTCTTC
17,TRBJ2-1,TRBV4-1,NA,TRBD2,CASSPRLAGGQYNEQFF,TGCGCCAGCAGCCCCCGACTAGCGGGAGGCCAATACAATGAGCAGTTCTTC
14,TRBJ2-7,TRBV18,once,TRBD1,CASSPDRDPYEQYF,TGTGCCAGCTCACCTGACAGGGACCCCTACGAGCAGTACTTC